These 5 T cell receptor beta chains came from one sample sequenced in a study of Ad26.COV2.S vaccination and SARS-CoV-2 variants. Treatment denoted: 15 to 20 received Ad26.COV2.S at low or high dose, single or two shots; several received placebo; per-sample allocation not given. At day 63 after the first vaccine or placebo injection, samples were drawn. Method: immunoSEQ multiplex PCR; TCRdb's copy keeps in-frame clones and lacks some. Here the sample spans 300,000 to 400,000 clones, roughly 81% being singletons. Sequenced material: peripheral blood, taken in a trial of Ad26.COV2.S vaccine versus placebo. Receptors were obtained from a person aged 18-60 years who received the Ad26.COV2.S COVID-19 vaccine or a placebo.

CDR3 in DNA: TGTGCCACCAGTGACTCGGGACAGGGGACCGGCGGGGAGCTGTTTTTT. It yields the protein CATSDSGQGTGGELFF. The chain employs TRBV24-1 and TRBJ2-2; the match to TRBD1 covers 10 bases. The V and J ends lost 4 bases and 7 bases, in that order; junction bases with no gene match: 8. Germline V gene sequence: CDR1 KGHDR, CDR2 SFDVKD. The CDR3 extends over 16 amino acids.

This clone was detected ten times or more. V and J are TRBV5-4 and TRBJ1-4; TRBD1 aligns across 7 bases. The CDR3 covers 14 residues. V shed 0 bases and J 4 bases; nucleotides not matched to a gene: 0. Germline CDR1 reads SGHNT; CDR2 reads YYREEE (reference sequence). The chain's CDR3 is CASSLGQGNEKLFF. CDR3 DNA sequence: TGTGCCAGCAGCTTGGGACAGGGTAATGAAAAACTGTTTTTT. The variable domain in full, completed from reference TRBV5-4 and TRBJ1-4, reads ETGVTQSPTHLIKTRGQQVTLRCSSQSGHNTVSWYQQALGQGPQFIFQYYREEENGRGNFPPRFSGLQFPNYSSELNVNALELDDSALYLCASSLGQGNEKLFFGSGTQLSVL.

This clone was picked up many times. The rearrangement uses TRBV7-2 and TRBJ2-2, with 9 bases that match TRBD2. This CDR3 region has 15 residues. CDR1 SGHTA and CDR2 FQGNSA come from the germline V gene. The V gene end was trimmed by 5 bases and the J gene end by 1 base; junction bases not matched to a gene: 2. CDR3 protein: CASSISGGNTGELFF. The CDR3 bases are TGTGCCAGCAGCATTAGCGGGGGGAACACCGGGGAGCTGTTTTTT.

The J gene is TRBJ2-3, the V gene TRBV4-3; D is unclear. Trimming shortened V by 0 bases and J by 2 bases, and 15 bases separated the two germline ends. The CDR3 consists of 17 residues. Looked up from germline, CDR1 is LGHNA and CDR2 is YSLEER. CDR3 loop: CASSQETSKSNTDTQYF. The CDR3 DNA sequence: TGCGCCAGCAGCCAAGAAACCTCTAAAAGTAACACAGATACGCAGTATTTT.

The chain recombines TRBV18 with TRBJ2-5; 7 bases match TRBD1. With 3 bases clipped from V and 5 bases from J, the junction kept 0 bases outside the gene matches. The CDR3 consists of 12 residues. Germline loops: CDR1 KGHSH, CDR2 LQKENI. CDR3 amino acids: CASSPDRETQYF. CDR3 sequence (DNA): TGTGCCAGCTCACCGGACAGGGAGACCCAGTACTTC.